Presented here are 18 T cell receptor beta chains from one specimen sequenced in a study of cytomegalovirus exposure and HLA in healthy donors. Vbeta (60) and Jbeta (13) primers were used in the PCR. Only in-frame clones appear in the TCRdb table, and some are missing; sequencing was by immunoSEQ multiplex PCR. The data show about 83,000 clones, under 80% seen once. Sequencing was carried out using PBMCs. These receptors were collected from a man aged 55 to 69 in good health and CMV-seronegative.

V and J are TRBV2 and TRBJ2-1; D may be TRBD2 (5 bases). The CDR3 spans 14 residues. CDR1 SNHLY and CDR2 FYNNEI come from the germline V gene. V was shortened by 4 bases and J by 4 bases, with 11 bases between the two germline ends. The chain's CDR3 is CASSGGLGYNEQFF. The DNA for the CDR3 is TGTGCCAGCAGTGGAGGGTTGGGGTACAATGAGCAGTTCTTC. The whole variable domain, remainder taken from reference TRBV2 and TRBJ2-1, is EPEVTQTPSHQVTQMGQEVILRCVPISNHLYFYWYRQILGQKVEFLVSFYNNEISEKSEIFDDQFSVERPDGSNFTLKIRSTKLEDSAMYFCASSGGLGYNEQFFGPGTRLTVL.

V usage is TRBV6-1 and J usage is TRBJ2-7; a weak D match, TRBD1 (5 bases). Germline V gene data show CDR1 as MNHNS and CDR2 as SASEGT. The CDR3 has 14 amino acids. Between the trimmed V and J ends, which lost 3 bases and 2 bases, there was a span of 11 bases. CDR3 sequence: CASSDARQTYEQYF. In DNA form, the CDR3 reads TGTGCCAGCAGTGACGCCCGACAGACCTACGAGCAGTACTTC.

Only a few counts were recorded for this clone. CDR3 in DNA: TGTGCCAGCAGTTCAGGGGGCGCTGAAGCTTTCTTT. Translation: CASSSGGAEAFF. The rearrangement links TRBV6-1 to TRBJ1-1, with TRBD1 identical over 8 bases. Trimming removed 5 bases from V and 6 bases from J; junction bases left unmatched: 2. The germline V gene has CDR1 MNHNS and CDR2 SASEGT. The CDR3 loop spans 12 amino acids.

V usage is TRBV11-2 and J usage is TRBJ1-6; possibly TRBD1 for D (6 bases). This CDR3 is built from 16 residues. Germline V CDR1 and CDR2: SGHAT, FQNNGV. Trimming pared 6 bases from V and 6 bases from J, leaving 18 bases between. CDR3 in amino acids: CASRTGTAAGNSPLHF. The CDR3 coding sequence is TGTGCCAGCAGAACAGGGACGGCGGCGGGTAATTCACCCCTCCACTTT.

The gene calls are TRBV30 and TRBJ2-5, with TRBD1 matching over 10 bases. This CDR3 is 15 amino acids long. Germline assignment: CDR1 GTSNPN and CDR2 SVGIG (reference sequence). Trimming at V came to 5 bases and at J to 3 bases, leaving 9 bases not matched to a gene. This CDR3 is CAWGRSGTGEETQYF. The CDR3, as DNA: TGTGCCTGGGGGCGGAGTGGGACAGGGGAAGAGACCCAGTACTTC.

The chain recombines TRBV5-1 with TRBJ2-5; the match to TRBD2 covers 9 bases. With 0 bases clipped from V and 1 base from J, the junction kept 1 base outside the gene matches. The CDR3 runs to 15 residues. Germline V gene lookup returns CDR1 SGHRS and CDR2 YFSETQ. CDR3: CASSLGLAVQETQYF. The CDR3 nucleotides are TGCGCCAGCAGCTTGGGACTAGCGGTCCAAGAGACCCAGTACTTC.

This chain connects TRBV5-6 to TRBJ1-1; possible D gene TRBD1, 6 bases. The CDR3 sequence is 13 residues long. Trimming took off 3 bases at V and 5 bases at J, with 11 bases between the two ends. The V gene's germline CDR1 is SGHDT and CDR2 YYEEEE. CDR3 sequence (DNA): TGTGCCAGCAGCTCTACAGGGTGGACTGAAGCTTTCTTT. This encodes CASSSTGWTEAFF. Looking up the rest from reference TRBV5-6 and TRBJ1-1 gives the full variable domain: DAGVTQSPTHLIKTRGQQVTLRCSPKSGHDTVSWYQQALGQGPQFIFQYYEEEERQRGNFPDRFSGHQFPNYSSELNVNALLLGDSALYLCASSSTGWTEAFFGQGTRLTVV.

The rearrangement links TRBV11-2 to TRBJ2-2, with 9 bases aligning to TRBD2. V was pared by 0 bases and J by 7 bases, with 6 bases of the junction left unmatched. The germline V gene encodes CDR1 SGHAT and CDR2 FQNNGV. This CDR3 has 16 amino acids. The CDR3 is CASSLERGSGGGELFF. In nucleotides, the CDR3 is TGTGCCAGCAGCTTAGAGCGGGGTAGCGGGGGCGGGGAGCTGTTTTTT.

The chain employs TRBV5-1 and TRBJ2-7; 11 bases line up with TRBD1. The CDR3 contains 16 residues. Per germline, CDR1 SGHRS and CDR2 YFSETQ. The V and J ends lost 3 bases and 0 bases, in that order; junction bases with no gene match: 5. The chain's CDR3 is CASSWTGGLSSYEQYF. The CDR3 coding sequence is TGCGCCAGCAGCTGGACAGGGGGCCTAAGCTCCTACGAGCAGTACTTC.

The gene calls are TRBV11-3 and TRBJ2-7; 7 bases fit TRBD2. This CDR3 comprises 14 residues. J gave up 0 bases and V 5 bases, and 4 bases lay outside the gene matches. CDR1 SGHNT and CDR2 YENEEA come from the germline V gene. CDR3 nucleotides: TGTGCCAGCAGCCCCGGGGGGAGCTCCTACGAGCAGTACTTC. This gives the protein CASSPGGSSYEQYF.

The genes are TRBV15 and TRBJ2-7; possibly TRBD2 for D (6 bases). V shed 1 base and J shed 4 bases, with 14 bases lying between them. The germline gives CDR1 LNHNV, CDR2 YYDKDF (reference sequence). This CDR3 is 15 amino acids long. The CDR3 nucleotides read TGTGCCACCAGCAGAGTGAAGGGACTGTTTTACGAGCAGTACTTC. As protein: CATSRVKGLFYEQYF. Using reference TRBV15 and TRBJ2-7 for the parts outside the CDR3, the full variable domain is DAMVIQNPRYQVTQFGKPVTLSCSQTLNHNVMYWYQQKSSQAPKLLFHYYDKDFNNEADTPDNFQSRRPNTSFCFLDIRSPGLGDTAMYLCATSRVKGLFYEQYFGPGTRLTVT.

This clone was counted once. The CDR3 spells CASSEEDTGYGYTF. The CDR3 DNA reads TGTGCCAGCAGTGAAGAGGATACGGGGTATGGCTACACCTTC. This chain uses TRBV2 with TRBJ1-2; D not resolved. This CDR3 region has 14 residues. The germline CDR1 and CDR2 sequences are SNHLY and FYNNEI. The V and J ends lost 1 base and 5 bases respectively, with 11 bases between them.

A word on this clone: The same CDR3 also results from other DNA sequences found in this sample. The rearrangement joins TRBV6-1 to TRBJ1-5; 8 positions agree with TRBD1. The trim removed 4 bases at V and 1 base at J, leaving 6 bases unmatched. CDR1 and CDR2 from the germline V gene are MNHNS and SASEGT. This CDR3 spans 16 amino acids. This CDR3 is CASSGRRTGSNQPQHF. CDR3 in DNA: TGTGCCAGCAGTGGCCGCCGGACAGGGAGCAATCAGCCCCAGCATTTT.

The chain is built from TRBV7-3 and TRBJ2-3; 9 bases are shared with TRBD2. Germline CDR1 and CDR2: SGHTA and FQGTGA. This CDR3 contains 17 residues. After removal of 2 bases from V and 2 bases from J, the junction contained 8 bases not matched to a gene. The CDR3 loop is CASSLEGRGGTTDTQYF. The CDR3 DNA sequence: TGTGCCAGCAGCTTAGAAGGGCGGGGGGGGACCACAGATACGCAGTATTTT. Based on the CDR3 plus reference TRBV7-3 and TRBJ2-3, the full variable domain is GAGVSQTPSNKVTEKGKYVELRCDPISGHTALYWYRQSLGQGPEFLIYFQGTGAADDSGLPNDRFFAVRPEGSVSTLKIQRTERGDSAVYLCASSLEGRGGTTDTQYFGPGTRLTVL.

The V gene is TRBV2, the J gene TRBJ2-7; a possible D gene is TRBD2 (5 bases). The CDR3 length is 13 residues. V was shortened by 4 bases and J by 2 bases, with 9 bases between the two germline ends. Germline assignment: CDR1 SNHLY and CDR2 FYNNEI. CDR3 protein: CASSAQRPYEQYF. CDR3 nucleotides: TGTGCCAGCAGTGCGCAGCGGCCCTACGAGCAGTACTTC. The complete variable domain, with remaining parts taken from reference TRBV2 and TRBJ2-7, reads EPEVTQTPSHQVTQMGQEVILRCVPISNHLYFYWYRQILGQKVEFLVSFYNNEISEKSEIFDDQFSVERPDGSNFTLKIRSTKLEDSAMYFCASSAQRPYEQYFGPGTRLTVT.

This clone was seen only a few times. V and J are TRBV5-1 and TRBJ2-3, with TRBD1 identical over 8 bases. Trimming at V came to 5 bases and at J to 2 bases, leaving 7 bases not matched to a gene. From germline, CDR1 is SGHRS and CDR2 YFSETQ. The length of the CDR3 is 15 residues. CDR3 region: CASSDGQGITDTQYF. Here the CDR3 DNA reads TGCGCCAGCAGTGATGGACAGGGTATCACAGATACGCAGTATTTT.

This clone was counted between two and nine times. The V call is TRBV10-2, the J call TRBJ2-3; 15 bases fit TRBD2. The CDR3 is 17 residues long. V was clipped by 2 bases and J by 8 bases; unmatched bases: 8. Germline CDR1 and CDR2: WSHSY and SAAADI. The CDR3 loop is CASSEGLAGGKGGTQYF. CDR3 bases: TGCGCCAGCAGTGAGGGACTAGCGGGGGGGAAAGGTGGTACGCAGTATTTT.

The J gene is TRBJ1-2, the V gene TRBV4-1; possible D gene TRBD1, 5 bases. CDR1 MGHRA and CDR2 YSYEKL come from the germline V gene. This CDR3 is 15 amino acids long. V was cut by 2 bases and J by 4 bases, with 14 bases left in between. The DNA for the CDR3 is TGCGCCAGCAGCCAAAATACGGGGGAGGGCTATGGCTACACCTTC. This sequence encodes CASSQNTGEGYGYTF.